Presented here are 15 T cell receptor beta chains from one specimen sequenced in a study of cytomegalovirus exposure and HLA in healthy donors. Primers for the PCR totalled 60 Vbeta and 13 Jbeta. Some clones are missing from TCRdb's copy, which holds only in-frame ones; the method was immunoSEQ multiplex PCR. The table shows 120,000 or so clones, with 65% to 85% occurring only once. The sample comprised PBMCs. Receptor source: a man aged 18 to 30 in good health and CMV-seropositive.

A few counts support this clone. J is TRBJ2-7 and V is TRBV6-1; TRBD1 might be the D (6 bases). The V end was cut by 8 bases, the J end by 2 bases, with 13 bases between. The germline V gene encodes CDR1 MNHNS and CDR2 SASEGT. The CDR3 is 13 residues long. The CDR3 bases are TGTGCCAGCGGGCAGGGGACCCCCTACGAGCAGTACTTC. This encodes CASGQGTPYEQYF.

The chain recombines TRBV6-6 with TRBJ2-7; D is possibly TRBD2 (6 bases). The V end was cut by 5 bases, the J end by 2 bases, with 16 bases between. This CDR3 is 15 amino acids long. Germline V gene lookup returns CDR1 MNHNY and CDR2 SVGAGI (reference sequence). CDR3 protein: CASSVRGLGPYEQYF. The CDR3 nucleotides are TGTGCCAGCAGTGTCCGGGGGTTAGGCCCCTACGAGCAGTACTTC.

The V and J genes are TRBV7-6 and TRBJ2-3; TRBD2 matches 8 bases. This CDR3 is 17 amino acids long. The trim removed 5 bases at V and 6 bases at J, leaving 16 bases unmatched. Germline V gene lookup returns CDR1 SGHVS and CDR2 FNYEAQ. The CDR3: CASSLRVSAGGGDTQYF. CDR3 nucleotide sequence: TGTGCCAGCAGCCTCCGTGTCTCGGCGGGAGGAGGTGATACGCAGTATTTT. Drawing the rest from reference TRBV7-6 and TRBJ2-3, the complete variable domain is GAGVSQSPRYKVTKRGQDVALRCDPISGHVSLYWYRQALGQGPEFLTYFNYEAQQDKSGLPNDRFSAERPEGSISTLTIQRTEQRDSAMYRCASSLRVSAGGGDTQYFGPGTRLTVL.

CDR3 sequence reads: CAISWEQGSYEQYF. The DNA for the CDR3 is TGTGCCATCTCATGGGAACAGGGCTCCTACGAGCAGTACTTC. The chain joins TRBV6-1 to TRBJ2-7; tentatively, D is TRBD1 (6 bases). This CDR3 has 14 residues. Germline assignment: CDR1 MNHNS and CDR2 SASEGT. Deletions cut 10 bases from V and 0 bases from J, with 16 bases between.

The J gene is TRBJ1-2, the V gene TRBV13; 10 bases are a match to TRBD1. Germline V gives CDR1 PRHDT, CDR2 FYEKMQ (reference sequence). The V and J ends lost 5 bases and 0 bases, in that order; junction bases with no gene match: 3. This CDR3 spans 15 amino acids. CDR3 protein: CASSRGQGANYGYTF. In DNA, the CDR3 is TGTGCCAGCAGCCGCGGACAGGGGGCTAACTATGGCTACACCTTC.

The chain couples TRBV19 to TRBJ2-5; D not resolved. CDR3 length equals 13 residues. Germline V CDR1 and CDR2: LNHDA, SQIVND (reference sequence). Trimming stripped 5 bases from V and 3 bases from J, with 10 bases between. CDR3 protein: CASSQVVEETQYF. CDR3 in DNA: TGTGCCAGTAGTCAGGTCGTAGAAGAGACCCAGTACTTC. Based on the CDR3 plus reference TRBV19 and TRBJ2-5, the full variable domain is DGGITQSPKYLFRKEGQNVTLSCEQNLNHDAMYWYRQDPGQGLRLIYYSQIVNDFQKGDIAEGYSVSREKKESFPLTVTSAQKNPTAFYLCASSQVVEETQYFGPGTRLLVL.

The J gene is TRBJ2-1, the V gene TRBV4-1; D might be TRBD2 (6 bases). Germline assignment: CDR1 MGHRA and CDR2 YSYEKL. The CDR3 spans 16 residues. Deletions cut 4 bases from V and 5 bases from J, with 18 bases between. The CDR3 reads CASSLIGRKVNNEQFF. The CDR3 coding sequence is TGCGCCAGCAGCCTGATAGGGAGGAAGGTTAACAATGAGCAGTTCTTC.

In regard to this clone: In the same sample, other DNA sequences code for this CDR3. The V and J genes are TRBV2 and TRBJ2-4, with unresolved D. The CDR3 has 11 amino acids. Germline-derived CDR1 and CDR2 are SNHLY and FYNNEI. V was cut by 2 bases and J by 12 bases, with 8 bases left in between. CDR3 sequence (DNA): TGTGCCAGCAGTGAATCGGTAAATCAGTACTTC. This encodes CASSESVNQYF.

Only a few counts were recorded for this clone. The germline gene is not matched at one end of the junction; a read error may be the cause. Written as DNA, the CDR3 is TGTTCCAGCAGCTTAGCAACCCGGACAGCTGGAAACACCATATATTTT. Residues: CSSSLATRTAGNTIYF. The chain combines TRBV7-9 with TRBJ1-3; possibly TRBD1 for D (6 bases). This CDR3 comprises 16 residues. CDR1 is SEHNR and CDR2 is FQNEAQ in the germline V gene (reference sequence). Full variable domain (outside the CDR3, taken from reference TRBV7-9 and TRBJ1-3): DTGVSQNPRHKITKRGQNVTFRCDPISEHNRLYWYRQTLGQGPEFLTYFQNEAQLEKSRLLSDRFSAERPKGSFSTLEIQRTEQGDSAMYLCSSSLATRTAGNTIYFGEGSWLTVV.

This clone was counted a few times. J is TRBJ1-2 and V is TRBV4-3; no definite D call. Germline V CDR1 and CDR2: LGHNA, YSLEER. This CDR3 comprises 14 residues. Deletions cut 1 base from V and 3 bases from J, with 9 bases between. CDR3 amino acids: CASSQGIGDYGYTF. The CDR3 bases are TGCGCCAGCAGCCAAGGAATAGGAGACTATGGCTACACCTTC.

In its sample, this clone was seen once. The chain recombines TRBV5-1 with TRBJ2-5; tentatively, D is TRBD2 (5 bases). Germline CDR1 reads SGHRS; CDR2 reads YFSETQ. The germline V and J ends were trimmed by 5 bases and 1 base, with 12 bases remaining between them. This CDR3 contains 14 residues. The CDR3 loop is CASRRGNTQETQYF. The DNA of the CDR3 is TGCGCCAGCAGACGGGGAAACACCCAAGAGACCCAGTACTTC.

This clone was seen a few times. V and J are TRBV18 and TRBJ1-4; D unclear. This CDR3 spans 15 amino acids. CDR1 KGHSH and CDR2 LQKENI come from the germline V gene. Trimming shortened V by 3 bases and J by 6 bases, and 14 bases separated the two germline ends. The CDR3 bases are TGTGCCAGCTCACCGTCCGGGAAGTCTCATGAAAAACTGTTTTTT. The encoded protein is CASSPSGKSHEKLFF.

This clone has more than one count but fewer than ten. The V gene is TRBV6-1, the J gene TRBJ1-1, with D unresolved. CDR3 length equals 14 residues. V dropped 7 bases and J dropped 3 bases, with 15 bases sitting between them. Germline CDR1 and CDR2: MNHNS and SASEGT. Written as DNA, the CDR3 is TGTGCCAGCACCAAACTTAGCTCGGACACTGAAGCTTTCTTT. Protein sequence: CASTKLSSDTEAFF.

A single count supports this clone. The J gene is TRBJ1-4, the V gene TRBV6-5, with TRBD1 as a possible D gene (6 bases). V was clipped by 6 bases and J by 3 bases, with 11 bases between them. The CDR3 extends over 14 amino acids. Germline V gene lookup returns CDR1 MNHEY and CDR2 SVGAGI. CDR3 residues: CASRRGGANEKLFF. The CDR3 nucleotides are TGTGCCAGCAGAAGAGGGGGAGCTAATGAAAAACTGTTTTTT.

The chain couples TRBV7-2 to TRBJ1-1; unclear D gene. The CDR3 spans 15 residues. Deletions cut 1 base from V and 0 bases from J, with 9 bases between. The germline V gene encodes CDR1 SGHTA and CDR2 FQGNSA. Here the CDR3 DNA reads TGTGCCAGCAGCTTAGGGGCCGCTATGAACACTGAAGCTTTCTTT. Protein sequence: CASSLGAAMNTEAFF. The full variable domain, completed using reference TRBV7-2 and TRBJ1-1, is GAGVSQSPSNKVTEKGKDVELRCDPISGHTALYWYRQSLGQGLEFLIYFQGNSAPDKSGLPSDRFSAERTGGSVSTLTIQRTQQEDSAVYLCASSLGAAMNTEAFFGQGTRLTVV.